The 19 T cell receptor beta chains below were found in one sample sequenced in a study of CD8 T cells in ankylosing spondylitis. General observations from the study: A TCR beta motif made of 7 to 9 highly homologous variants seemed typical of ankylosing spondylitis blood.

MiXCR was run by TCRdb on the 5' RACE reads, yielding one entry per CDR3 protein. There are approximately 520,000 distinct CDR3 sequences in the sample; about 5.4% occur only once, and approximately 4% lies in the top ten. Antigens for these TCRs are unknown. The source material was blood, either unsorted or a sorted T cell fraction (not recorded which). Receptors originate from a male donor with ankylosing spondylitis.

In its sample, this clonotype was seen a few times. J is TRBJ2-7 and V is TRBV18; unclear D gene. This CDR3 is built from 12 residues. Trimming removed 3 bases at V and 5 bases at J, with 8 bases between. CDR1 is KGHSH, CDR2 LQKENI, per germline. For the CDR3, the DNA is TGTGCCAGCTCACCTGAGAGCGACGAGCAGTACTTC. It specifies CASSPESDEQYF.

This clonotype was seen ten or more times. V is TRBV27 and J is TRBJ2-7; D is unclear. The CDR3 contains 13 residues. The V and J ends lost 4 bases and 6 bases respectively, with 13 bases between them. Per the germline V gene, CDR1 is MNHEY and CDR2 is SMNVEV (reference sequence). The CDR3 DNA reads as TGTGCCAGCAGTTCAGACGGACCCCTCGAGCAGTACTTC. Translated, it gives CASSSDGPLEQYF.

The sample holds many counts of this clonotype. The rearrangement uses TRBV12-3 or TRBV12-4 and TRBJ2-7, with D uncertain. The CDR3 loop spans 14 amino acids. With 6 bases removed from V and 1 base from J, the gap between germline ends came to 13 bases. The CDR3 DNA follows: TGTGCCAGCAGAGAACATTCGCCATCCTACGAGCAGTACTTC. It yields the protein CASREHSPSYEQYF.

At least ten counts were recorded for this clonotype. The J gene is TRBJ2-7, the V gene TRBV7-2, with TRBD1 matching over 7 bases. In germline, CDR1 is SGHTA, CDR2 FQGNSA. The CDR3 is 13 residues long. The ends lost 5 bases at V and 3 bases at J; junction bases unmatched: 4. CDR3 DNA sequence: TGTGCCAGCAGCACGCGACAGGGCTACGAGCAGTACTTC. This gives the protein CASSTRQGYEQYF.

Only a few counts were recorded for this clonotype. This chain joins TRBV20-1 and TRBJ1-2; 11 bases fit TRBD1. The germline gives CDR1 DFQATT, CDR2 SNEGSKA (reference sequence). Trimming removed 2 bases from V and 7 bases from J; junction bases left unmatched: 6. The CDR3 has 14 residues. The CDR3 DNA reads as TGCAGTGCTAGAAGGACAGGGGGCGCCTCTGGCTACACCTTC. It codes for CSARRTGGASGYTF.

This clonotype showed up many times. The chain carries TRBV29-1 and TRBJ2-7; TRBD2 might be the D (5 bases). V was shortened by 6 bases and J by 3 bases, with 18 bases between the two germline ends. This CDR3 contains 14 residues. The germline CDR1 and CDR2 sequences are SQVTM and ANQGSEA. In DNA form, the CDR3 reads TGCAGCGTACGACCTCGGGAAGGCGGCTACGAGCAGTACTTC. Translated: CSVRPREGGYEQYF.

This chain uses TRBV3-1 with TRBJ1-1; perhaps TRBD1 as D (6 bases). The V gene lost 3 bases and the J gene lost 7 bases, with 15 bases spanning the gap. This CDR3 spans 14 amino acids. CDR1 and CDR2 from the germline V gene are LGHDT and YNNKEL (reference sequence). In DNA, the CDR3 is TGTGCCAGCAGCCACCTGGACAGCTGGAGTGAAGCTTTCTTT. This encodes CASSHLDSWSEAFF.

This clonotype was recorded many times. This rearrangement joins TRBV20-1 to TRBJ1-2; the D is unclear. Germline assignment: CDR1 DFQATT and CDR2 SNEGSKA (reference sequence). V lost 2 bases, J lost 2 bases, and 9 bases lay in between. This CDR3 contains 13 residues. CDR3 residues: CSARKVRNYGYTF. The CDR3 DNA reads as TGCAGTGCTAGAAAGGTCAGGAACTATGGCTACACCTTC.

This clonotype was picked up many times. The chain joins TRBV5-1 to TRBJ1-1; the D gene is possibly TRBD1 (5 bases). CDR3 length: 15 residues. The V gene's germline CDR1 is SGHRS and CDR2 YFSETQ. Trimming cost V 0 bases and J 1 base, with 10 bases left between them. Here the CDR3 DNA reads TGCGCCAGCAGCTTGGCAGGGATAGGGAACACTGAAGCTTTCTTT. Translating it yields CASSLAGIGNTEAFF.

This clonotype was counted between two and nine times. This rearrangement joins TRBV6-1 to TRBJ2-1; the D is unclear. The length of the CDR3 is 14 residues. Germline loops: CDR1 MNHNS, CDR2 SASEGT. The V gene lost 6 bases and the J gene lost 5 bases, with 14 bases spanning the gap. CDR3 DNA: TGTGCCAGCAGAACCGGCATGGTCAACAATGAGCAGTTCTTC. Its translation: CASRTGMVNNEQFF.

The sample holds many counts of this clonotype. This CDR3 is CSAGLRDTQYF. CDR3 in DNA: TGCAGTGCCGGCCTACGAGATACGCAGTATTTT. The chain joins TRBV20-1 to TRBJ2-3; unclear D gene. The CDR3 is made up of 11 amino acids. With 6 bases removed from V and 5 bases from J, the gap between germline ends came to 9 bases. Germline V gene lookup returns CDR1 DFQATT and CDR2 SNEGSKA (reference sequence).

This clonotype was seen ten or more times. The chain recombines TRBV12-3 or TRBV12-4 with TRBJ2-5; D uncertain. V lost 1 base to trimming and J lost 5 bases, with 5 bases between them. The CDR3 runs to 12 residues. The CDR3 sequence is CASSLGWETQYF. The CDR3 coding sequence is TGTGCCAGCAGTTTAGGGTGGGAGACCCAGTACTTC.

This clonotype was recorded many times. The chain uses TRBV11-2 and TRBJ1-6, with 8 bases lining up with TRBD1. Looked up from germline, CDR1 is SGHAT and CDR2 is FQNNGV. This CDR3 has 16 residues. The trim removed 5 bases at V and 7 bases at J, leaving 10 bases unmatched. Here the CDR3 reads CASSLPRWTGNSPLHF. CDR3 bases: TGTGCCAGCAGCCTCCCCCGGTGGACAGGGAATTCACCCCTCCACTTT.

This clonotype was detected only a few times. The V gene is TRBV9, the J gene TRBJ2-1, with D perhaps assigned TRBD1 or TRBD2 (5 bases each). This CDR3 is built from 16 residues. In germline, CDR1 is SGDLS, CDR2 YYNGEE. The ends were cut back, 0 bases at V and 6 bases at J, with 16 bases in the middle. CDR3 region: CASSVAGTPIPNEQFF. The CDR3 DNA sequence: TGTGCCAGCAGCGTAGCGGGGACCCCCATCCCCAATGAGCAGTTCTTC.

Ten or more counts support this clonotype. The J gene is TRBJ2-1, the V gene TRBV12-3 or TRBV12-4; no clear D gene. The CDR3 has 13 residues. V dropped 5 bases and J dropped 7 bases, with 12 bases sitting between them. CDR3 loop: CASSRYSENEQFF. The CDR3 DNA sequence: TGTGCCAGCAGTCGATACTCTGAAAATGAGCAGTTCTTC.

This clonotype was found many times. This rearrangement joins TRBV7-9 to TRBJ1-2; D remains unclear. V lost 1 base and J lost 6, with 6 bases in between. Germline V gene lookup returns CDR1 SEHNR and CDR2 FQNEAQ (reference sequence). The CDR3 runs to 12 residues. CDR3 sequence: CASSLEYNGYTF. The CDR3 region has the DNA TGTGCCAGCAGCTTAGAATATAATGGCTACACCTTC.

This clonotype appeared many times. The V and J genes are TRBV18 and TRBJ1-1; D gene ambiguous. V gave up 3 bases and J gave up 0 bases, with 11 bases separating them. The germline gives CDR1 KGHSH, CDR2 LQKENI. There are 15 residues in the CDR3. Here the CDR3 reads CASSPNEGLNTEAFF. The CDR3 bases are TGTGCCAGCTCACCGAATGAGGGCTTGAACACTGAAGCTTTCTTT.

This clonotype was found many times. V is TRBV5-1 and J is TRBJ1-2; D unresolved. Trimming shortened V by 0 bases and J by 3 bases, and 6 bases separated the two germline ends. The length of the CDR3 is 13 residues. Per the germline V gene, CDR1 is SGHRS and CDR2 is YFSETQ. The CDR3 loop reads CASSLAGDYGYTF. CDR3 coding DNA: TGCGCCAGCAGCTTGGCCGGAGACTATGGCTACACCTTC.

This clonotype was picked up many times. This sequence joins TRBV28 and TRBJ2-2; 10 bases fit TRBD1. V trimming: 2 bases; J trimming: 7 bases; junction bases outside the gene matches: 10. The V gene's germline CDR1 is MDHEN and CDR2 SYDVKM. This CDR3 comprises 17 residues. The CDR3 here is CASSLGQGEWYRGELFF. CDR3 sequence (DNA): TGTGCCAGCAGTTTAGGACAGGGGGAGTGGTACCGCGGGGAGCTGTTTTTT.